This TCR beta chain is from a study of T cells in localized non-small cell lung cancer. The length of the CDR3 is 13 residues. V gave up 0 bases and J gave up 5 bases; unmatched junction bases: 1. Germline loops: CDR1 SGHNT, CDR2 YYREEE (reference sequence). This clone was found a few times. Assay: immunoSEQ multiplex PCR; the TCRdb copy retains only in-frame clones and omits some. Counted here are 25,000 to 35,000 clones, just under 80% occurring once; the ten biggest clones make up 15% to 20%. The chain couples TRBV5-4 to TRBJ2-5; 7 nucleotides align to TRBD2. Sequencing used peripheral blood, obtained before any cancer treatment. This receptor was taken from a male donor aged 60 or over with stage III squamous cell lung carcinoma. The DNA for the CDR3 is TGTGCCAGCAGCTTGGCCGGGGGGGAGACCCAGTACTTC. As protein: CASSLAGGETQYF.